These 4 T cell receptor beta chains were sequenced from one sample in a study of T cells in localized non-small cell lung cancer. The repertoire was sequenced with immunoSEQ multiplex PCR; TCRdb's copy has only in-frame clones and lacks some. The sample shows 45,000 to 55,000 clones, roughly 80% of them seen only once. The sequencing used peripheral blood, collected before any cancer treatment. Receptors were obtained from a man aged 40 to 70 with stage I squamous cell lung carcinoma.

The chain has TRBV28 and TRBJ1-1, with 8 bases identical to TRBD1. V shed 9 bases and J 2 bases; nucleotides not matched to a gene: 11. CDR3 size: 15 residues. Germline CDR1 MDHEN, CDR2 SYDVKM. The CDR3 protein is CASWSGQGHNTEAFF. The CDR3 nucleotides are TGTGCCAGTTGGTCTGGACAGGGTCATAACACTGAAGCTTTCTTT. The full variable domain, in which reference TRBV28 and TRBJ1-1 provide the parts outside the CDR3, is DVKVTQSSRYLVKRTGEKVFLECVQDMDHENMFWYRQDPGLGLRLIYFSYDVKMKEKGDIPEGYSVSREKKERFSLILESASTNQTSMYLCASWSGQGHNTEAFFGQGTRLTVV.

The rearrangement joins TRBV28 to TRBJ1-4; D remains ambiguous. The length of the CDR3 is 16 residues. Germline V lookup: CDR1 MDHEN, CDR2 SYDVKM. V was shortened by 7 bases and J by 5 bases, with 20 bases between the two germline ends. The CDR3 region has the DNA TGTGCCAGCATTAAGTATGGGCCCGGTCTAAATGAAAAACTGTTTTTT. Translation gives CASIKYGPGLNEKLFF.

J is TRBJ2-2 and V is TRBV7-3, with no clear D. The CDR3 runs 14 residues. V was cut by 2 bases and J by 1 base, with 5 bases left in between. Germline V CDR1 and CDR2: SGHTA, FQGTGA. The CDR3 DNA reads TGTGCCAGCAGCTTACGAGGGAACACCGGGGAGCTGTTTTTT. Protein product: CASSLRGNTGELFF.

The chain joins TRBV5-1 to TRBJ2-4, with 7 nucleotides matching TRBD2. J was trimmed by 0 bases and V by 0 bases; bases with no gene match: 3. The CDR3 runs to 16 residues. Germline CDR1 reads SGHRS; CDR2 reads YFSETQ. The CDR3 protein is CASSLEGTIAKNIQYF. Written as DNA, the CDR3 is TGCGCCAGCAGCTTGGAGGGGACTATAGCCAAAAACATTCAGTACTTC.